Listed below are T cell receptor beta chains from one sample, sequenced in a study of T cell responses to AZD1222 COVID-19 vaccine. The method was immunoSEQ multiplex PCR; TCRdb's version includes in-frame clones alone and lacks a portion of them. The sample lists 130,000 or so clones, over 90% occurring once. Sequences were derived from peripheral blood, sampled on day 0 of MenACWY control vaccination. All receptors derive from an adult in good health. Each CDR3 is given with its conserved first and last residue. The D gene is left open where the match is weak. Part of the rows lack a size; the others show once, few, many or a class for expanded clones.

v_call	clone_size	d_call	j_call	cdr3_nt	cdr3_aa
TRBV9	.	.	TRBJ1-2	TGTGCCAGCAGCGTAGGAGCCGGGTTCGATGGCTACACCTTC	CASSVGAGFDGYTF
TRBV27	.	.	TRBJ1-2	TGTGCCAGCAGGGCCCGTTTCAACGGGAACTATGGCTACACCTTC	CASRARFNGNYGYTF
TRBV6-5	.	.	TRBJ1-4	TGTGCCAGCAGGTGGACGTTTGCAACTAATGAAAAACTGTTTTTT	CASRWTFATNEKLFF
TRBV30	.	.	TRBJ1-2	TGTGCCTGGGTGGGGGGCCAGGGGCCGGATGGCTACACCTTC	CAWVGGQGPDGYTF
TRBV7-8	.	.	TRBJ1-1	TGTGCCAGCTTTCCAGGGGTGGTGCGTCTAGCTGAAGCTTTCTTT	CASFPGVVRLAEAFF
TRBV19	.	.	TRBJ1-5	TGTGCCAGTAGTATCCCACAGCCCCAGCATTTT	CASSIPQPQHF
TRBV15	once	TRBD1	TRBJ1-2	TGTGCCACCAGCCAGGGACAGCCGTATGGCTACACCTTC	CATSQGQPYGYTF
TRBV5-1	.	.	TRBJ1-1	TGCGCCAGCAGCTTGGCAGGGATGAACACTGAAGCTTTCTTT	CASSLAGMNTEAFF
TRBV28	.	TRBD2	TRBJ2-7	TGTGCCAGCAGTTTATCGACTAGCGGAAGAGCCTACGAGCAGTACTTC	CASSLSTSGRAYEQYF
TRBV12-5	.	TRBD1	TRBJ1-3	TGTGCTAGTGGAACGGGACAGTCCTTCTCTGGAAACACCATATATTTT	CASGTGQSFSGNTIYF
TRBV3-1/TRBV3-2	.	.	TRBJ1-1	TGTGCCAGCAGCGCTAGATGGCTAAACACTGAAGCTTTCTTT	CASSARWLNTEAFF
TRBV6-5	.	.	TRBJ1-4	TGTGCCAGCAGACGTGATCCTTCGGGGAGTGAAAAACTGTTTTTT	CASRRDPSGSEKLFF
TRBV5-1	.	TRBD2	TRBJ2-1	TGCGCCAGCAGGACCGGGACGGGGGGTGGTGAGCAGTTCTTC	CASRTGTGGGEQFF
TRBV5-6	.	TRBD1	TRBJ1-2	TGTGCCAGCAGCGTGGGACAGGGTCTAGCTAACTATGGCTACACCTTC	CASSVGQGLANYGYTF
TRBV4-1	.	.	TRBJ2-1	TGCGCCAGCAGCCATGTAGCTAACAATGAGCAGTTCTTC	CASSHVANNEQFF
TRBV10-1	.	.	TRBJ2-3	TGCGCCAGCAGTACTACAGTAAGCACAGATACGCAGTATTTT	CASSTTVSTDTQYF
TRBV3-1/TRBV3-2	.	.	TRBJ1-2	TGTGCCAGCAGCCAATCTCAGGGTGGCGGCTACACCTTC	CASSQSQGGGYTF
TRBV6-6	.	.	TRBJ2-3	TGTGCCAGCAGTTACTATGCCTGGACAGATACGCAGTATTTT	CASSYYAWTDTQYF
TRBV27	.	.	TRBJ1-3	TGTGCCAGCAGCCCGGGACTCATCGGAAACACCATATATTTT	CASSPGLIGNTIYF
TRBV6-6	.	TRBD1	TRBJ1-1	TGTGCCAGCAGTTACGGAACAGGGGTCGGCACTGAAGCTTTCTTT	CASSYGTGVGTEAFF
TRBV21-1	.	.	TRBJ2-7	TGTGCCAGCAGGAGGACACGCAGCTCCTACGAGCAGTACTTC	CASRRTRSSYEQYF
TRBV5-1	.	TRBD2	TRBJ2-5	TGCGCCAGCAGCGCCGCGGGACTAGCGGGAAGAGAGACCCAGTACTTC	CASSAAGLAGRETQYF
TRBV6-2/TRBV6-3	.	.	TRBJ1-1	TGTGCCAGCAGTTACTCGGACAGTAAGGCCACTGAAGCTTTCTTT	CASSYSDSKATEAFF
TRBV24-1	.	.	TRBJ1-5	TGTGCCACCAGTGCCGGGCGCAATCAGCCCCAGCATTTT	CATSAGRNQPQHF
TRBV3-1/TRBV3-2	once	.	TRBJ1-1	TGTGCCAGCTCCTGGGGGGACACTGAAGCTTTCTTT	CASSWGDTEAFF
TRBV19	.	.	TRBJ1-1	TGTGCCAGTAACCCTCGGGGAACGGGAGAAGCTTTCTTT	CASNPRGTGEAFF
TRBV7-3	.	.	TRBJ1-1	TGTGCCAGCAGCTTCGGTCCTGACCCAACTGAAGCTTTCTTT	CASSFGPDPTEAFF
TRBV7-9	.	.	TRBJ1-4	TGTGCCAGCAGCTGGGGGGGCAGCGTTGAGGAAAAACTGTTTTTT	CASSWGGSVEEKLFF
TRBV9	once	TRBD1	TRBJ1-2	TGTGCCAGCAGCGTGGAGGGACAGCGAGCCCCGTTCTATGGCTACACCTTC	CASSVEGQRAPFYGYTF
TRBV28	once	.	TRBJ2-7	TGTGCCAGCAGTTTATTCAGCGCCGGCTCCTACGAGCAGTACTTC	CASSLFSAGSYEQYF
TRBV5-8	.	.	TRBJ2-4	TGTGCCAGCAGCATTAAAGCTAAAGGAAGGGACATTCAGTACTTC	CASSIKAKGRDIQYF
TRBV5-4	.	TRBD1	TRBJ1-1	TGTGCCAGCACCCTTAAGAACCAGGGGGAAACTGAAGCTTTCTTT	CASTLKNQGETEAFF
TRBV27	.	.	TRBJ2-5	TGTGCCAGCAGTTTAAACCAGGGACAAGAGACCCAGTACTTC	CASSLNQGQETQYF
TRBV28	.	.	TRBJ1-4	TGTGCCGCAGGGAGGGGGGCAACTAATGAAAAACTGTTTTTT	CAAGRGATNEKLFF
TRBV6-2/TRBV6-3	.	TRBD1	TRBJ1-5	TGTGCCAGCAGTTACAAGTTGGGACAGGATAGCAATCAGCCCCAGCATTTT	CASSYKLGQDSNQPQHF
TRBV9	.	TRBD1	TRBJ1-6	TGTGCCAGCAGCGCCCGACAGGGTTCAGGATCACCCCTCCACTTT	CASSARQGSGSPLHF
TRBV5-1	.	.	TRBJ1-1	TGCGCCAGCAGCTCGCAGGGTGTCTCTGAAGCTTTCTTT	CASSSQGVSEAFF
TRBV5-1	.	TRBD2	TRBJ2-1	TGCGCCAGCAGCTTGGCTGGCGGGAGGGTCAATGAGCAGTTCTTC	CASSLAGGRVNEQFF
TRBV13	.	.	TRBJ2-5	TGTGCCAGCAGCGGGGGACTTCTTGAGACCCAGTACTTC	CASSGGLLETQYF
TRBV5-1	once	TRBD2	TRBJ2-3	TGCGCCAGCAGTTCGGGGGGTAGCGGAACAGATACGCAGTATTTT	CASSSGGSGTDTQYF
TRBV7-9	.	.	TRBJ2-3	TGTGCCAGCAGCTTAGCGGGAGCTGTAGATACGCAGTATTTT	CASSLAGAVDTQYF
TRBV9	.	.	TRBJ1-1	TGTGCCAGCAGCCCGAGAATAGCAACTGAAGCTTTCTTT	CASSPRIATEAFF
TRBV5-4	.	.	TRBJ2-3	TGTGCCAGCAGCTTAGTGGTGGGGGGCTGGGTAGATACGCAGTATTTT	CASSLVVGGWVDTQYF
TRBV18	.	.	TRBJ1-4	TGTGCCAGCTCACCACGGGATGTAGGCAGGACCGCAACTAATGAAAAACTGTTTTTT	CASSPRDVGRTATNEKLFF
TRBV7-3	.	.	TRBJ1-2	TGTGCCAGCAGCCCAAGCGCGACAGACTATGGCTACACCTTC	CASSPSATDYGYTF
TRBV6-2/TRBV6-3	.	TRBD1	TRBJ2-2	TGTGCCAGCAGCCCGGGACAGGACACCGGGGAGCTGTTTTTT	CASSPGQDTGELFF
TRBV29-1	.	.	TRBJ1-2	TGCAGCGGGGGAGTGGAAGCGTCCTATGGCTACACCTTC	CSGGVEASYGYTF
TRBV28	.	.	TRBJ1-6	TGTGCCAGCAGCCCGGGGCTCCTCAATTCACCCCTCCACTTT	CASSPGLLNSPLHF
TRBV5-1	.	.	TRBJ1-3	TGCGCCAGCAGCGCGTTTAGGTCGGGGCTTGGTGGAAACACCATATATTTT	CASSAFRSGLGGNTIYF
TRBV28	.	TRBD1	TRBJ2-3	TGTGCCAGCAGTCGTTGGACAGGGGGCAATGCAGATACGCAGTATTTT	CASSRWTGGNADTQYF
TRBV28	.	TRBD2	TRBJ2-1	TGTGCCAGCAGTCGATACGGTAGCGGGGCCAATGAGCAGTTCTTC	CASSRYGSGANEQFF
TRBV3-1/TRBV3-2	.	.	TRBJ1-2	TGTGCCAGCAGCCAAGGGTCCGGTTTCTACGGCTACACCTTC	CASSQGSGFYGYTF
TRBV2	.	.	TRBJ1-6	TGTGCCAGCAGTTTTACAGGACGAGATTCACCCCTCCACTTT	CASSFTGRDSPLHF
TRBV5-6	.	TRBD1	TRBJ2-3	TGTGCCAGCAGCCCACGGACAGGGGGCTCCACAGATACGCAGTATTTT	CASSPRTGGSTDTQYF